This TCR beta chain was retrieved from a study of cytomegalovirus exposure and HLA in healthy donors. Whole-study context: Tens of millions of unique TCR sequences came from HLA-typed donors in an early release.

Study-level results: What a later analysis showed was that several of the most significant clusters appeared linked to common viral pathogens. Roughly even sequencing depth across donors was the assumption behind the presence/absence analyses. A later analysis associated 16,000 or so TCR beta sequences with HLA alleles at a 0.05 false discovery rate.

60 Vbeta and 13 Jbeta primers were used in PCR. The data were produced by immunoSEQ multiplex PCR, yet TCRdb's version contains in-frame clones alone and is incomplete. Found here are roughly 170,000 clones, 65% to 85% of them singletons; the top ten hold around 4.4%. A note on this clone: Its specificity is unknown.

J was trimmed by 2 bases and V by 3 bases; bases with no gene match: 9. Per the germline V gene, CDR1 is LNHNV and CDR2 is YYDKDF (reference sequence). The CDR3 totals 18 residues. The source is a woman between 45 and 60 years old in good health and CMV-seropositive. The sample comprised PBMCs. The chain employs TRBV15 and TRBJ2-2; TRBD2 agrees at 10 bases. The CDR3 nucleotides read TGTGCCACCAGCAGGGGGCCACTAGCGGGGCCCAACACCGGGGAGCTGTTTTTT. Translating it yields CATSRGPLAGPNTGELFF.